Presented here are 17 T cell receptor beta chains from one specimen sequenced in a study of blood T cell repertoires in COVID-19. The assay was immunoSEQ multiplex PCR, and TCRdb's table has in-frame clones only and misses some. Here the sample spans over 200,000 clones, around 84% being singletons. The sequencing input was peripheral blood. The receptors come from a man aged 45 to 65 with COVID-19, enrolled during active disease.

CDR3 nucleotides: TGTGCCAGCAGTGCCACGGACAGGTATAGCAATCAGCCCCAGCATTTT. Encoded protein: CASSATDRYSNQPQHF. J is TRBJ1-5 and V is TRBV27; TRBD1 matches at 7 bases. Unmatched junction bases numbered 7, after V lost 5 bases and J lost 0 bases. The CDR3 runs to 16 residues. CDR1 and CDR2 (germline): MNHEY, SMNVEV (reference sequence).

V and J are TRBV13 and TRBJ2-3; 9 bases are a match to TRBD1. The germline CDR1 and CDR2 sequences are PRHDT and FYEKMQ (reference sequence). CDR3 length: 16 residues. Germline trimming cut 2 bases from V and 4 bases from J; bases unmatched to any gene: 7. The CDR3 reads CASSLNLQGAADTQYF. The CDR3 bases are TGTGCCAGCAGCTTAAATCTACAGGGGGCCGCAGATACGCAGTATTTT.

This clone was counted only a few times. CDR3 loop: CASSANRDRESYEQYF. DNA of the CDR3: TGTGCCAGCAGCGCGAACCGGGACAGGGAATCATACGAGCAGTACTTC. The V and J genes are TRBV7-9 and TRBJ2-7, with 9 bases aligning to TRBD1. V lost 5 bases, J lost 4 bases, and 12 bases stayed unmatched. The V gene's germline CDR1 is SEHNR and CDR2 FQNEAQ (reference sequence). The CDR3 contains 16 residues.

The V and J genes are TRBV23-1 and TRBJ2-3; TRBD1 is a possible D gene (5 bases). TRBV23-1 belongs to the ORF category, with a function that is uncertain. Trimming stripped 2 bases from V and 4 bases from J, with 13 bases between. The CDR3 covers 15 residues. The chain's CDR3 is CASSQGAILPDTQYF. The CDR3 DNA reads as TGCGCCAGCAGTCAAGGGGCGATTTTGCCAGATACGCAGTATTTT.

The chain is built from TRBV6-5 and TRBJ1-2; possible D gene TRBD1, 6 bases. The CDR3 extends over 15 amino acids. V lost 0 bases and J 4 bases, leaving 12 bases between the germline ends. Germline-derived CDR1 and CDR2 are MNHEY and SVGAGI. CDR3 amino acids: CASSYSKQGPYGYTF. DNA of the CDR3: TGTGCCAGCAGTTACTCGAAGCAGGGGCCCTATGGCTACACCTTC.

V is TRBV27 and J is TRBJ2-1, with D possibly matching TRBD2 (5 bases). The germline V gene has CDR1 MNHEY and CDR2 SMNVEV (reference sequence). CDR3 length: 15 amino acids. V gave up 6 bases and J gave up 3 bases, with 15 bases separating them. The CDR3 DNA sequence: TGTGCCAGCAGCTCAGGACTCACGATCTACAATGAGCAGTTCTTC. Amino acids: CASSSGLTIYNEQFF.

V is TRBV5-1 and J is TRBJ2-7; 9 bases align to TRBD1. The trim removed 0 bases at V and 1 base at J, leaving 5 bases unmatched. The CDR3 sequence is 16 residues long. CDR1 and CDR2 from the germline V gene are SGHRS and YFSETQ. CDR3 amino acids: CASSLAGTGRSYEQYF. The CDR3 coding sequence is TGCGCCAGCAGCTTGGCCGGGACAGGGAGATCCTACGAGCAGTACTTC.

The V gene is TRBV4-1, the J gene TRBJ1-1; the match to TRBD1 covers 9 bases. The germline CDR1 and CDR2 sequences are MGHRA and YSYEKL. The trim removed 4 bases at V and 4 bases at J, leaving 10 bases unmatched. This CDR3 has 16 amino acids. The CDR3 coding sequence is TGCGCCAGCAGCCCCGACCGGGACAGGGTTTTCACTGAAGCTTTCTTT. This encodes CASSPDRDRVFTEAFF.

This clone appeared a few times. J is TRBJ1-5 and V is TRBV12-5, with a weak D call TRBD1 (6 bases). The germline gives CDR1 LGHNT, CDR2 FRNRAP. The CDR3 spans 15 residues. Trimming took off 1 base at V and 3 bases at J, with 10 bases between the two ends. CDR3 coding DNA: TGTGCTAGTGGTTTGGGGACAGACTCCAATCAGCCCCAGCATTTT. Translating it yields CASGLGTDSNQPQHF.

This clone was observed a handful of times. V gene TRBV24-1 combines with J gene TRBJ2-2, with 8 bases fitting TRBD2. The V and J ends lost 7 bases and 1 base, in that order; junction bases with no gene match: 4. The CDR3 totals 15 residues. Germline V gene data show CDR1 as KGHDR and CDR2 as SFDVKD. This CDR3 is CATRATSENTGELFF. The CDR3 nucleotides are TGTGCCACCAGAGCGACTAGCGAGAACACCGGGGAGCTGTTTTTT.

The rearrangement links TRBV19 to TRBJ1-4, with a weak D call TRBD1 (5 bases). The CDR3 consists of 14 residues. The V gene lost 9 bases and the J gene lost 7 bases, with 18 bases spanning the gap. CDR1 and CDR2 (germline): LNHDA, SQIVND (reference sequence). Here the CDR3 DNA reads TGTGCCAGCAGAGAAGGGGAATACGGTGAAAAACTGTTTTTT. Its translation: CASREGEYGEKLFF.

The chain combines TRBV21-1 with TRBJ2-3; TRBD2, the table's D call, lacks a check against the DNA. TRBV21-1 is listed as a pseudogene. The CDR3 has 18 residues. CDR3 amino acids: CASSKPPGLAGNTDTQYF. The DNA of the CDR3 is TGTGCCAGCAGCAAACCGCCGGGACTAGCGGGTAACACAGATACGCAGTATTTT.

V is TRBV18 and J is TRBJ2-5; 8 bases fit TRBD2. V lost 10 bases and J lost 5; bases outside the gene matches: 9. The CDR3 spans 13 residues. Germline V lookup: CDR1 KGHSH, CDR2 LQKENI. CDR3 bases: TGTGCCACTTGGGGGACTAGAAGCGAGACCCAGTACTTC. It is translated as CATWGTRSETQYF.

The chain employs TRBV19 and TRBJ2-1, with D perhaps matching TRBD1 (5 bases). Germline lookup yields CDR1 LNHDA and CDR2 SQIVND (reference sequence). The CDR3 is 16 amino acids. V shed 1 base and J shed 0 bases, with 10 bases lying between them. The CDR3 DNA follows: TGTGCCAGTAGTATAGTCGGCAGGGACTCCTACAATGAGCAGTTCTTC. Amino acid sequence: CASSIVGRDSYNEQFF.

CDR3 region: CASTQAGDSYNEQFF. The DNA of the CDR3 is TGTGCCAGCACCCAGGCAGGGGACTCCTACAATGAGCAGTTCTTC. The rearrangement uses TRBV7-9 and TRBJ2-1, with TRBD1 as a possible D gene (6 bases). The CDR3 has 15 residues. Germline loops: CDR1 SEHNR, CDR2 FQNEAQ (reference sequence). With 7 bases removed from V and 0 bases from J, the gap between germline ends came to 13 bases. Drawing the rest from reference TRBV7-9 and TRBJ2-1, the complete variable domain is DTGVSQNPRHKITKRGQNVTFRCDPISEHNRLYWYRQTLGQGPEFLTYFQNEAQLEKSRLLSDRFSAERPKGSFSTLEIQRTEQGDSAMYLCASTQAGDSYNEQFFGPGTRLTVL.

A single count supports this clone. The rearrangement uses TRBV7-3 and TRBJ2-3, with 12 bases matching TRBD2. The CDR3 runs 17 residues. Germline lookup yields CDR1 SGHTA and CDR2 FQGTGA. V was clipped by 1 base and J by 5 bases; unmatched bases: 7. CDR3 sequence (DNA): TGTGCCAGCAGCTTAATGCCTAGCGGGGGGGCTGGAGATACGCAGTATTTT. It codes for CASSLMPSGGAGDTQYF.

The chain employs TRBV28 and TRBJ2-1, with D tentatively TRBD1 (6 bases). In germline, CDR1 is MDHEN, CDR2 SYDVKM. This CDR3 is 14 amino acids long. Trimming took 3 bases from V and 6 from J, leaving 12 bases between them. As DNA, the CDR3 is TGTGCCAGCAGTTTTAGAGGGGGTGGCAATGAGCAGTTCTTC. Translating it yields CASSFRGGGNEQFF.